The sample holds many counts of the clone carrying this T cell receptor (beta chain). What it binds is not known. These data belong to a study of T cells in Graves' hyperthyroidism and ophthalmopathy. About the research overall: Peripheral blood was secured at the point of initial diagnosis, before any treatment.

Not enrolled were patients with uncontrolled infection, other autoimmune disease, pregnancy or lactation. PBMCs were sourced from 9 to 10 ml fresh peripheral blood. Looked up from germline, CDR1 is KGHSH and CDR2 is LQKENI. This CDR3 is built from 14 residues. Trimming took off 7 bases at V and 0 bases at J, with 9 bases between the two ends. Overall study findings and caveats: It was a median about 7.1 months before onset that the model predicted ophthalmopathy.

Amplified TCR beta CDR3 regions came from RNA transcripts. In the first-round RT-PCR of the TCR CDR3, the HTBI primer set was used. One entry per CDR3 protein results from TCRdb running MiXCR on the multiplex PCR reads. The sample records some 500,000 distinct CDR3 sequences, about 16% being singletons. The gene calls are TRBV18 and TRBJ2-2, with no clear D. This TCR was sampled from a woman aged 25 to 39 with Graves' ophthalmopathy. Sequencing used blood. The CDR3 region has the DNA TGTGCCAGCTGGCAAAACGCGAACACCGGGGAGCTGTTTTTT. Translated, it gives CASWQNANTGELFF.